Below are 17 T cell receptor beta chains sequenced from a single sample in a study of shared clonotypes between healthy human individuals. Clones were sequenced by immunoSEQ multiplex PCR, and TCRdb holds only the in-frame ones, with some missing. The table records 550,000 to 700,000 clones, about 80% of them present only once. The sample was memory CD4+ T cells sorted from blood. The subset here: CD45RA-negative fraction. These receptors all stem from a woman in her twenties or thirties in good health.

Here the CDR3 DNA reads TGTGCCAGCAGCGCGCGGGAGGCGGGCACCGGGGAGCTGTTTTTT. The encoded protein is CASSAREAGTGELFF. This sequence joins TRBV9 and TRBJ2-2, with 8 bases identical to TRBD2. Germline trimming cut 3 bases from V and 4 bases from J; bases unmatched to any gene: 5. Germline assignment: CDR1 SGDLS and CDR2 YYNGEE. The CDR3 is 15 amino acids.

On this clone itself: At the DNA level, this CDR3 is encoded by other sequences in the same sample as well. This chain links TRBV5-1 with TRBJ1-1, with no clear D. The CDR3 length is 13 residues. V was clipped by 2 bases and J by 0 bases, with 5 bases between them. Germline V gene sequence: CDR1 SGHRS, CDR2 YFSETQ. The CDR3 DNA follows: TGCGCCAGCAGCTTAAACATGAACACTGAAGCTTTCTTT. It yields the protein CASSLNMNTEAFF.

This clone showed up many times. At the DNA level, this CDR3 is encoded by other sequences in the same sample as well. V is TRBV2 and J is TRBJ2-1; D call uncertain. The germline gives CDR1 SNHLY, CDR2 FYNNEI. The V end lost 3 bases, the J end lost 8 bases, and 5 bases lay between the germline ends. CDR3 length: 11 residues. Here the CDR3 DNA reads TGTGCCAGCAGTGAGCGACATGAGCAGTTCTTC. It yields the protein CASSERHEQFF. The variable domain in full, with the rest retrieved from reference TRBV2 and TRBJ2-1, is EPEVTQTPSHQVTQMGQEVILRCVPISNHLYFYWYRQILGQKVEFLVSFYNNEISEKSEIFDDQFSVERPDGSNFTLKIRSTKLEDSAMYFCASSERHEQFFGPGTRLTVL.

The V and J genes are TRBV18 and TRBJ2-5; unclear D gene. The CDR3 extends over 12 amino acids. Germline V CDR1 and CDR2: KGHSH, LQKENI. The germline V and J ends were trimmed by 2 bases and 4 bases, with 5 bases remaining between them. For the CDR3, the DNA is TGTGCCAGCTCACCATCGACAGAGACCCAGTACTTC. Protein product: CASSPSTETQYF. Full variable domain (outside the CDR3, taken from reference TRBV18 and TRBJ2-5): NAGVMQNPRHLVRRRGQEARLRCSPMKGHSHVYWYRQLPEEGLKFMVYLQKENIIDESGMPKERFSAEFPKEGPSILRIQQVVRGDSAAYFCASSPSTETQYFGPGTRLLVL.

The chain couples TRBV9 to TRBJ2-5; D gene uncertain. Trimming stripped 3 bases from V and 6 bases from J, with 18 bases between. CDR1 SGDLS and CDR2 YYNGEE come from the germline V gene. The CDR3 spans 15 residues. CDR3 region: CASSASPGQAKTQYF. CDR3 bases: TGTGCCAGCAGCGCGAGCCCCGGTCAGGCAAAGACCCAGTACTTC.

V is TRBV2 and J is TRBJ2-5; perhaps TRBD1 as D (6 bases). This CDR3 region has 17 residues. Germline V lookup: CDR1 SNHLY, CDR2 FYNNEI. V was shortened by 2 bases and J by 1 base, with 17 bases between the two germline ends. In nucleotides, the CDR3 is TGTGCCAGCAGTGAAACCCAAAGAGGACAGAGCCAAGAGACCCAGTACTTC. It is translated as CASSETQRGQSQETQYF.

This clone came up a few times. The chain carries TRBV11-2 and TRBJ2-2; 7 nucleotides line up with TRBD1. Germline loops: CDR1 SGHAT, CDR2 FQNNGV. The CDR3 runs to 13 residues. J lost 5 bases, V lost 5 bases, and 2 bases had no gene match. The CDR3 here is CASSEQGTGELFF. The DNA of the CDR3 is TGTGCCAGCAGCGAACAGGGGACCGGGGAGCTGTTTTTT.

This chain uses TRBV2 with TRBJ2-7, with TRBD1 matching over 10 bases. The CDR3 consists of 14 residues. The germline gives CDR1 SNHLY, CDR2 FYNNEI. Germline trimming cut 6 bases from V and 4 bases from J; bases unmatched to any gene: 6. This chain's CDR3 is CASSRDRGQYEQYF. CDR3 nucleotide sequence: TGTGCCAGCAGCCGGGACAGGGGACAGTACGAGCAGTACTTC.

The chain carries TRBV10-1 and TRBJ2-3; D is undetermined. The CDR3 totals 14 residues. CDR1 and CDR2 (germline): WNHNN, SYGVQD (reference sequence). V shed 2 bases and J shed 2 bases, with 8 bases lying between them. The DNA for the CDR3 is TGCGCCAGCAGTGAGGCCAGAGACACAGATACGCAGTATTTT. Amino acids: CASSEARDTDTQYF.

This clone was counted once. The V gene is TRBV30, the J gene TRBJ1-4; D is unresolved. The CDR3 totals 16 residues. Germline values: CDR1 GTSNPN, CDR2 SVGIG (reference sequence). V was cut by 2 bases and J by 0 bases, with 13 bases left in between. CDR3 in amino acids: CAWSPPLSATNEKLFF. DNA of the CDR3: TGTGCCTGGAGTCCACCCCTCAGCGCAACTAATGAAAAACTGTTTTTT.

CDR3 DNA: TGTGCCAGCAGCTTCTTTCTAGCTGGCCCTAGCCAAGAGACCCAGTACTTC. This encodes CASSFFLAGPSQETQYF. This rearrangement joins TRBV5-5 to TRBJ2-5; perhaps TRBD2 as D (5 bases). This CDR3 region has 17 residues. The germline V gene has CDR1 SGHKS and CDR2 YYEKEE (reference sequence). V dropped 2 bases and J dropped 1 base, with 18 bases sitting between them.

The CDR3 reads CASSLYGTDIYEQYF. In DNA, the CDR3 is TGTGCCAGCAGCTTGTACGGGACAGACATCTACGAGCAGTACTTC. This chain links TRBV5-6 with TRBJ2-7, with 7 bases identical to TRBD1. The CDR3 contains 15 residues. CDR1 and CDR2 (germline): SGHDT, YYEEEE. The V segment lost 1 base and the J segment 3 bases; nucleotides outside the gene matches: 7. The full variable domain, in which reference TRBV5-6 and TRBJ2-7 provide the parts outside the CDR3, is DAGVTQSPTHLIKTRGQQVTLRCSPKSGHDTVSWYQQALGQGPQFIFQYYEEEERQRGNFPDRFSGHQFPNYSSELNVNALLLGDSALYLCASSLYGTDIYEQYFGPGTRLTVT.

The V call is TRBV5-1, the J call TRBJ1-2; the D is unclear. V shed 3 bases and J shed 0 bases, with 9 bases lying between them. The V gene's germline CDR1 is SGHRS and CDR2 YFSETQ. The CDR3 sequence is 14 residues long. DNA of the CDR3: TGCGCCAGCAGCTCGTCGTCAGCTAACTATGGCTACACCTTC. Its protein product is CASSSSSANYGYTF.

V gene TRBV7-2 combines with J gene TRBJ2-2; 10 bases map to TRBD2. Looked up from germline, CDR1 is SGHTA and CDR2 is FQGNSA. CDR3 length: 18 residues. Trimming took 2 bases from V and 3 from J; bases not matched to a gene: 9. This chain's CDR3 is CASSLNSGRSRDTGELFF. Here the CDR3 DNA reads TGTGCCAGCAGCTTAAATAGCGGGAGGTCCCGCGACACCGGGGAGCTGTTTTTT.

This clone showed up just once. CDR3 sequence reads: CSVDRWNTEAFF. The CDR3 nucleotides read TGCAGCGTGGACAGGTGGAACACTGAAGCTTTCTTT. The rearrangement uses TRBV29-1 and TRBJ1-1; TRBD1 matches at 7 bases. Germline lookup yields CDR1 SQVTM and CDR2 ANQGSEA. Trimming cost V 6 bases and J 1 base; bases outside gene matches: 2. The CDR3 sequence is 12 residues long. Filled out from reference TRBV29-1 and TRBJ1-1, the complete variable domain reads SAVISQKPSRDICQRGTSLTIQCQVDSQVTMMFWYRQQPGQSLTLIATANQGSEATYESGFVIDKFPISRPNLTFSTLTVSNMSPEDSSIYLCSVDRWNTEAFFGQGTRLTVV.

This clone has more than one count but fewer than ten. The sample contains more than one DNA sequence encoding this CDR3. The chain couples TRBV18 to TRBJ2-7; tentatively, D is TRBD2 (5 bases). Per the germline V gene, CDR1 is KGHSH and CDR2 is LQKENI. Trimming took off 3 bases at V and 0 bases at J, with 9 bases between the two ends. There are 14 residues in the CDR3. Here the CDR3 reads CASSPDSSSYEQYF. For the CDR3, the DNA is TGTGCCAGCTCACCGGACTCTAGCTCCTACGAGCAGTACTTC.

The gene calls are TRBV7-2 and TRBJ1-6; D is possibly TRBD1 (5 bases). CDR1 and CDR2 (germline): SGHTA, FQGNSA. The CDR3 extends over 14 amino acids. The V end was cut by 6 bases, the J end by 9 bases, with 15 bases between. Here the CDR3 DNA reads TGTGCCAGCAGGGGGACGGGAAAGGGTTCACCCCTCCACTTT. Translation gives CASRGTGKGSPLHF. Based on the CDR3 plus reference TRBV7-2 and TRBJ1-6, the full variable domain is GAGVSQSPSNKVTEKGKDVELRCDPISGHTALYWYRQSLGQGLEFLIYFQGNSAPDKSGLPSDRFSAERTGGSVSTLTIQRTQQEDSAVYLCASRGTGKGSPLHFGNGTRLTVT.